This TCR beta chain was profiled in a study of T cell repertoires in cytomegalovirus infection. Study overall: Both CMV infection and a matching HLA type were indicated by public TCR beta signatures.

Germline lookup yields CDR1 SGHDN and CDR2 FVKESK. The CDR3 is 15 residues long. V was pared by 1 base and J by 9 bases, with 4 bases of the junction left unmatched. TCRdb re-derived calls from the reads in MiXCR, one entry per CDR3 protein. The table lists 200,000 to 250,000 distinct CDR3 sequences, 22% of them singletons, with over 15% in the top ten. The sequenced sample consisted of CD8+ T cells from PBMCs. This receptor was identified in a human donor in good health (CMV status not recorded). Some clones in this sample may be carry-over from other donors' samples. The chain combines TRBV14 with TRBJ1-6, with 9 bases aligning to TRBD1. CDR3 nucleotide sequence: TGTGCCAGCAGCCAAGGGGGACAGGGACGTTCACCCCTCCACTTT. Amino acids: CASSQGGQGRSPLHF.